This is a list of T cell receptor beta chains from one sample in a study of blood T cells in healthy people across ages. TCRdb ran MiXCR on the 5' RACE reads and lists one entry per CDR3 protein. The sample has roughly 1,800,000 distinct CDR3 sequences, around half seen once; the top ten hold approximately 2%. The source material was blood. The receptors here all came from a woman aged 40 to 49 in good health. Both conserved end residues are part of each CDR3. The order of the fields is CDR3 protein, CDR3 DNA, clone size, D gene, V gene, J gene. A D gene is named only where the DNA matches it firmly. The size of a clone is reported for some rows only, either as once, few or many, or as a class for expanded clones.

CASTPAPEGEQYF,TGTGCCAGCACCCCGGCGCCCGAGGGAGAGCAGTACTTC,few,NA,TRBV28,TRBJ2-7
CASSLGSDERYF,TGTGCCAGCAGTTTAGGGTCCGACGAGCGGTACTTC,NA,NA,TRBV12-3/TRBV12-4,TRBJ2-7
CASSAGQGGYSPLHF,TGTGCCAGCAGTGCTGGACAGGGTGGCTATTCACCCCTCCACTTT,few,TRBD1,TRBV2,TRBJ1-6
CASLADYTDTQYF,TGTGCCTCCCTAGCGGACTACACAGATACGCAGTATTTT,NA,TRBD2,TRBV28,TRBJ2-3
CASSLMKNTEAFF,TGTGCCAGCAGCTTAATGAAGAACACTGAAGCTTTCTTT,NA,NA,TRBV7-2,TRBJ1-1
CATAIAGGTYEQYF,TGTGCCACCGCTATAGCGGGGGGGACCTACGAGCAGTACTTC,few,TRBD2,TRBV7-9,TRBJ2-7
CSSEVPTSGRDTQYF,TGCAGCTCAGAGGTCCCTACTAGCGGGAGAGATACGCAGTATTTT,NA,TRBD2,TRBV29-1,TRBJ2-3
CASSLQGWDEKLFF,TGTGCCAGCAGTTTACAGGGATGGGACGAAAAACTGTTTTTT,NA,NA,TRBV28,TRBJ1-4
CASSPRIAGSSYNEQFF,TGTGCCAGCAGCCCCAGAATAGCGGGGAGCTCCTACAATGAGCAGTTCTTC,once,TRBD2,TRBV7-8,TRBJ2-1
CSVPLRGEQFF,TGCAGCGTCCCCTTACGCGGTGAGCAGTTCTTC,NA,NA,TRBV29-1,TRBJ2-1
CASSSGPTNEKLFF,TGTGCCAGCAGCTCAGGTCCAACTAATGAAAAACTGTTTTTT,NA,NA,TRBV11-2,TRBJ1-4
CASSQGEGGLSIMYF,TGTGCCAGCAGCCAAGGAGAAGGGGGGTTATCGATAATGTACTTC,NA,NA,TRBV4-2,TRBJ2-7
CASSVDTGRSYGYTF,TGTGCCAGCAGTGTGGACACGGGACGGAGCTATGGCTACACCTTC,NA,NA,TRBV2,TRBJ1-2
CASSKSTSGANVLTF,TGTGCCAGCAGTAAAAGTACTTCTGGGGCCAACGTCCTGACTTTC,few,NA,TRBV6-6,TRBJ2-6
CASSFWGDNGLTDTQYF,TGTGCCAGCAGTTTTTGGGGAGACAACGGGCTCACAGATACGCAGTATTTT,NA,NA,TRBV27,TRBJ2-3
CASSAGQQTDTQYF,TGTGCCAGCAGCGCGGGACAGCAAACAGATACGCAGTATTTT,few,NA,TRBV13,TRBJ2-3
CASSLEVAADYGYTF,TGTGCCAGCAGCTTAGAAGTGGCAGCGGACTATGGCTACACCTTC,NA,NA,TRBV7-9,TRBJ1-2
CSASDGGGEQYF,TGCAGTGCTTCCGACGGGGGGGGCGAGCAGTACTTC,few,TRBD2,TRBV20-1,TRBJ2-7
CASRSWKGQEAQYF,TGTGCCAGCAGAAGTTGGAAGGGCCAAGAGGCCCAGTACTTC,NA,NA,TRBV6-6,TRBJ2-5
CASSQATASYEQYF,TGTGCCAGCAGCCAAGCGACAGCCTCCTACGAGCAGTACTTC,many,NA,TRBV16,TRBJ2-7
CASTGTGVSTDTQYF,TGTGCCAGCACCGGGACAGGGGTTAGCACAGATACGCAGTATTTT,few,TRBD1,TRBV25-1,TRBJ2-3
CASSLAEAGTNQPQHF,TGTGCCAGCAGCTTAGCGGAGGCAGGAACTAATCAGCCCCAGCATTTT,NA,NA,TRBV7-9,TRBJ1-5
CTSSSPGGFGTDTQYF,TGTACCAGCAGCTCTCCGGGCGGCTTTGGCACAGATACGCAGTATTTT,NA,NA,TRBV5-6,TRBJ2-3
CASSPYGQGQLHGYTF,TGTGCCAGCAGTCCATACGGACAGGGGCAGCTGCATGGCTACACCTTC,once,TRBD1,TRBV27,TRBJ1-2
CASSYVGDGVSYEQYF,TGTGCCAGCAGTTACGTCGGTGACGGAGTCTCCTACGAGCAGTACTTC,NA,NA,TRBV28,TRBJ2-7
CSARQGTFYEQYF,TGCAGTGCTAGACAGGGGACTTTCTACGAGCAGTACTTC,few,NA,TRBV20-1,TRBJ2-7
CASSATGSSNYGYTF,TGCGCCAGCAGCGCCACAGGGTCATCTAACTATGGCTACACCTTC,NA,NA,TRBV5-1,TRBJ1-2
CASSLSFGANVLTF,TGTGCCAGCAGCTTATCATTCGGGGCCAACGTCCTGACTTTC,NA,NA,TRBV7-2,TRBJ2-6
CASSVGFRNGGTQYF,TGTGCCAGCAGCGTAGGGTTTAGGAACGGCGGGACCCAGTACTTC,NA,NA,TRBV9,TRBJ2-5
CASSQGPDSNQPQHF,TGTGCCAGCAGCCAGGGGCCAGATAGCAATCAGCCCCAGCATTTT,NA,NA,TRBV13,TRBJ1-5
CASRSGVGAAETSSGANVLTF,TGTGCCAGCAGATCGGGGGTCGGAGCGGCGGAGACGAGCTCTGGGGCCAACGTCCTGACTTTC,NA,NA,TRBV28,TRBJ2-6
CASSRTATYEQYF,TGTGCCAGCTCCCGGACAGCCACCTACGAGCAGTACTTC,many,NA,TRBV11-1,TRBJ2-7
CASSQWREQGETQYF,TGTGCCAGCAGCCAATGGCGGGAGCAGGGGGAGACCCAGTACTTC,few,NA,TRBV5-5,TRBJ2-5
CASSQGGQVYGYTF,TGTGCCAGCAGCCAAGGAGGACAGGTCTATGGCTACACCTTC,NA,TRBD1,TRBV3-1,TRBJ1-2
CASSLRGGQAYYGYTF,TGTGCCAGCAGCTTACGCGGTGGACAGGCATACTATGGCTACACCTTC,NA,TRBD1,TRBV7-9,TRBJ1-2
CASSSAASGEETQYF,TGTGCCAGCAGTTCCGCCGCTAGCGGGGAAGAGACCCAGTACTTC,NA,TRBD2,TRBV28,TRBJ2-5
CASSLHLAGGKETQYF,TGTGCCAGCAGCTTACATCTAGCGGGGGGGAAAGAGACCCAGTACTTC,NA,TRBD2,TRBV7-2,TRBJ2-5
CASSLYAGARRETQYF,TGTGCCAGCAGCTTATATGCCGGAGCCCGGAGGGAGACCCAGTACTTC,few,NA,TRBV7-9,TRBJ2-5
CSASGGASLNTQYF,TGCAGTGCTAGCGGGGGGGCATCTTTAAATACGCAGTATTTT,NA,TRBD2,TRBV20-1,TRBJ2-3
CSVGEGGTTEAFF,TGCAGCGTTGGGGAGGGGGGTACCACTGAAGCTTTCTTT,NA,NA,TRBV29-1,TRBJ1-1
CASSLMSGGSSYNEQYF,TGTGCCAGCAGTTTAATGTCCGGGGGCAGCTCCTACAATGAGCAGTACTTC,once,NA,TRBV28,TRBJ2-7
CASSSGPRYYGYTF,TGTGCCAGCAGTTCCGGGCCTAGATATTATGGCTACACCTTC,NA,NA,TRBV27,TRBJ1-2
CASSGTRGWNPEAFF,TGTGCCAGCAGCGGCACCCGGGGGTGGAACCCTGAAGCTTTCTTT,NA,NA,TRBV5-5,TRBJ1-1
CASNSQSSYNSPLHF,TGTGCCAGCAACAGTCAAAGCTCCTATAATTCACCCCTCCACTTT,NA,NA,TRBV12-3/TRBV12-4,TRBJ1-6
CASSSPRSYNEQFF,TGTGCCAGCAGCTCCCCCCGGAGTTACAATGAGCAGTTCTTC,few,NA,TRBV7-2,TRBJ2-1
CASTSLDSGANVLTF,TGCGCCAGCACCTCACTAGACTCTGGGGCCAACGTCCTGACTTTC,few,NA,TRBV5-1,TRBJ2-6
CSVEEGSRETQYF,TGCAGCGTTGAAGAAGGGAGTCGAGAGACCCAGTACTTC,many,NA,TRBV29-1,TRBJ2-5
CASSMDLLAKNIQYF,TGTGCCAGCTCGATGGACCTACTAGCCAAAAACATTCAGTACTTC,NA,NA,TRBV18,TRBJ2-4
CASRGQDRYQETQYF,TGTGCCAGCAGAGGCCAGGATCGGTACCAAGAGACCCAGTACTTC,NA,NA,TRBV28,TRBJ2-5